This record looks at one T cell receptor (beta chain) sequence and its context. The germline V gene encodes CDR1 MGHDK and CDR2 SYGVNS. This CDR3 contains 14 residues. Trimming stripped 1 base from V and 4 bases from J, with 9 bases between. MiXCR was run by TCRdb on the 5' RACE reads, yielding one entry per CDR3 protein. Of 250,000 to 400,000 distinct CDR3 sequences in the sample, over 3.5% were seen once. The data stem from a study of T cells after yellow fever vaccination. Study-level information: The fractions with low cell numbers were processed using SMART-Seq v4 Ultra Low Input.

The chain couples TRBV25-1 to TRBJ2-3; D gene uncertain. The input for sequencing was PBMCs, taken 15 days after the yellow fever booster vaccination. This TCR came from a man younger than 30 who received the YFV17D yellow fever vaccine. CDR3 loop: CASSEFRSADTQYF. The DNA of the CDR3 is TGTGCCAGCAGTGAATTTAGGAGCGCAGATACGCAGTATTTT.